The source of this T cell receptor (beta chain) is a study of CD8+CD57+ T cells in acquired aplastic anemia. For CDR3 and TCR beta VDJ profiling, genomic DNA was the template used. From the reads, TCRdb called clonotypes with MiXCR, one entry per CDR3 protein. This sample has over 150,000 distinct CDR3 sequences, with under 55% found just once. This clonotype was seen repeatedly, ten times or more. Whoever was chosen for sequencing had shown CD8+CD57+ cell expansion by flow cytometry. The CDR3 is 13 residues long. Trimming took 3 bases from V and 5 from J, leaving 9 bases between them. The receptor was isolated from a human donor with aplastic anemia. The V gene is TRBV12-3 or TRBV12-4, the J gene TRBJ2-3, with D possibly TRBD2 on 6 matching bases. Sample: sorted CD4+, CD8+, or CD8+CD57+ T cells (not recorded which) from PBMCs. The CDR3 coding sequence is TGTGCCAGCAGTTTGAGGAGGGAAGATACGCAGTATTTT. The encoded protein is CASSLRREDTQYF.